These T cell receptor beta chains were read from a single sample in a study of identical twins. Each CDR3 protein is one row after TCRdb ran MiXCR on the 5' RACE reads. The data show more than 650,000 distinct CDR3 sequences, with 5.5% to 7.5% seen just once and 1.5% to 2% held by the top ten. Specimen: naive T cells sorted from blood. These receptors were obtained from a man between 18 and 35 years old in good health. The CDR3 runs from the conserved cysteine through the conserved F or W. Each record gives: J gene, D gene, clone size, V gene, CDR3 DNA, CDR3 protein. The D gene is left open where the match is weak. Size tells how often a clone was seen (once, few, many) or the class of an expanded clone, and some rows leave it out.

TRBJ2-5,NA,many,TRBV7-9,TGTGCCAGCAGCCATCCCACCGACACGATAGAGACCCAGTACTTC,CASSHPTDTIETQYF
TRBJ2-7,TRBD2,few,TRBV7-2,TGTGCCAGCAGCTCGAATGGGGGGGGGTACGAGCAGTACTTC,CASSSNGGGYEQYF
TRBJ2-1,TRBD2,NA,TRBV11-3,TGTGCCAGCAGCTTAAATGGTGGGGGGGTAGACGAGCAGTTCTTC,CASSLNGGGVDEQFF
TRBJ2-3,TRBD1,few,TRBV20-1,TGCAGTGCTAGATCCGGGACAGGGGCAGATACGCAGTATTTT,CSARSGTGADTQYF
TRBJ2-7,TRBD2,many,TRBV20-1,TGCAGTGCTAGTCCCGGGACTAGCGGAGTCGGCTACGAGCAGTACTTC,CSASPGTSGVGYEQYF
TRBJ1-4,NA,many,TRBV12-3/TRBV12-4,TGTGCCAGCAGGGAGGCGGCGGAACTGTTTTTT,CASREAAELFF
TRBJ2-3,NA,few,TRBV7-8,TGTGCCAGCAGACTAACAGGGTGGAGTGGTAGCACAGATACGCAGTATTTT,CASRLTGWSGSTDTQYF
TRBJ2-7,TRBD2,NA,TRBV27,TGTGCCAGCAGTTTGATAGCGGGAGGGCCCTACCACGAGCAGTACTTC,CASSLIAGGPYHEQYF
TRBJ1-3,NA,few,TRBV21-1,TGTGCCAGCAGTGTGGGCCTCCGTTTT,CASSVGLRF
TRBJ2-1,TRBD1,NA,TRBV20-1,TGCAGTGCTAGTGGGACAGTTCACAATGAGCAGTTCTTC,CSASGTVHNEQFF
TRBJ2-3,TRBD2,many,TRBV20-1,TGCAGTGCTACGTCCGGGGCGGGAGGAGGCACAGATACGCAGTATTTT,CSATSGAGGGTDTQYF
TRBJ2-1,NA,many,TRBV6-2/TRBV6-3,TGTGCCAGCAGTCAACCTCAATGGGGTAGTCCTAACAATGAGCAGTTCTTC,CASSQPQWGSPNNEQFF
TRBJ2-5,NA,many,TRBV20-1,TGCAGTGCTAGAGGAGGAGGGCCCGGGACAGAGAGAAAAGAGACCCAGTACTTC,CSARGGGPGTERKETQYF
TRBJ2-2,NA,many,TRBV4-3,TGCGCCAGCAGCCAAGACGTCCCAGGGAGCACCGGGGAGCTGTTTTTT,CASSQDVPGSTGELFF
TRBJ1-5,NA,NA,TRBV4-1,TGCGCCAGCAGCCAAGCTGGGGGACTCCAGCATTTT,CASSQAGGLQHF
TRBJ2-5,NA,NA,TRBV20-1,TGCAGTGCTAGAGATCTTGGACAGTCCGGTGAGACCCAGTACTTC,CSARDLGQSGETQYF
TRBJ2-1,TRBD2,many,TRBV20-1,TGCAGCGCTACGGTAGCGGGAGATAGATACAATGAGCAGTTCTTC,CSATVAGDRYNEQFF
TRBJ2-1,NA,many,TRBV20-1,TGCAGTGCTCCTATGGACTACAATGAGCAGTTCTTC,CSAPMDYNEQFF
TRBJ2-5,NA,NA,TRBV7-9,TGTGCCAGCAGCCCAGACCTTCGTGAGACCCAGTACTTC,CASSPDLRETQYF
TRBJ2-7,TRBD1,few,TRBV2,TGTGCCAGCAGGGGAGACAGGGGTTCGTCCTACGAGCAGTACTTC,CASRGDRGSSYEQYF
TRBJ2-1,NA,many,TRBV25-1,TGTGCCAGCAGTGAATATCGTAAGGAGTTTGAGCAGTTCTTC,CASSEYRKEFEQFF
TRBJ1-6,TRBD1,many,TRBV20-1,TGCAGTGCCCCTGGGACAGGACGTAATTCACCCCTCCACTTT,CSAPGTGRNSPLHF
TRBJ2-1,NA,many,TRBV12-3/TRBV12-4,TGTGCCAGCAGTTTAGGGGTGGGGAGTGAGCAGTTCTTC,CASSLGVGSEQFF
TRBJ2-1,NA,NA,TRBV29-1,TGCAGCGTTGAAGAGCGGGCGAGCTCCTACAATGAGCAGTTCTTC,CSVEERASSYNEQFF
TRBJ1-1,NA,many,TRBV5-1,TGCGCCAGCAGCTTGTTTGCAGTTAACACTGAAGCTTTCTTT,CASSLFAVNTEAFF
TRBJ1-4,NA,NA,TRBV7-2,TGTGCCAGCAGCTTAGTGGGGGGATTTAATGAAAAACTGTTTTTT,CASSLVGGFNEKLFF
TRBJ1-1,NA,many,TRBV20-1,TGCAGTGCTCCAGGGTTAGGAACTGAAGCTTTCTTT,CSAPGLGTEAFF